The 21 T cell receptor beta chains given below trace back to one sample, sequenced in a study of cytomegalovirus exposure and HLA in healthy donors (dated by TCRdb to 2015 to 2018). Libraries were constructed by the immunoSEQ multiplex PCR assay. The source is immuneACCESS, and TCRdb retained only in-frame sequences with V and J called. Part of the clones is not carried over; for the studies checked, unresolved V genes explain less than half of this, and the remainder is unexplained. The sample yields over 250,000 clones; roughly 87% were counted once. Of the sample, 0.95% to 1.5% falls within the top ten clones. Sequencing used PBMCs. The receptors shown here come from a woman under 40 in good health and CMV-seropositive.

This chain uses TRBV6-5 with TRBJ1-5, with 7 positions matching TRBD1. CDR1 and CDR2 (germline): MNHEY, SVGAGI. V was pared by 2 bases and J by 6 bases, with 7 bases of the junction left unmatched. The CDR3 extends over 15 amino acids. The CDR3 reads CASSYDRAGTQPQHF. In DNA form, the CDR3 reads TGTGCCAGCAGTTACGACAGGGCGGGGACTCAGCCCCAGCATTTT.

This chain connects TRBV9 to TRBJ1-4; 7 bases map to TRBD1. The CDR3 covers 15 residues. V shed 4 bases and J 7 bases; nucleotides not matched to a gene: 10. The germline V gene encodes CDR1 SGDLS and CDR2 YYNGEE. For the CDR3, the DNA is TGTGCCAGCAGCCCCCGGGACAGTTGGACTGAAAAACTGTTTTTT. Translation gives CASSPRDSWTEKLFF. The full variable domain, in which reference TRBV9 and TRBJ1-4 provide the parts outside the CDR3, is DSGVTQTPKHLITATGQRVTLRCSPRSGDLSVYWYQQSLDQGLQFLIQYYNGEERAKGNILERFSAQQFPDLHSELNLSSLELGDSALYFCASSPRDSWTEKLFFGSGTQLSVL.

The chain couples TRBV7-2 to TRBJ1-2, with 7 positions matching TRBD1. The CDR3 has 12 residues. Germline lookup yields CDR1 SGHTA and CDR2 FQGNSA. Trimming at V came to 4 bases and at J to 6 bases, leaving 2 bases not matched to a gene. CDR3 in amino acids: CASSSTGDGYTF. Written as DNA, the CDR3 is TGTGCCAGCAGCTCAACAGGGGATGGCTACACCTTC. Combining the CDR3 with reference TRBV7-2 and TRBJ1-2 gives the whole variable domain GAGVSQSPSNKVTEKGKDVELRCDPISGHTALYWYRQSLGQGLEFLIYFQGNSAPDKSGLPSDRFSAERTGGSVSTLTIQRTQQEDSAVYLCASSSTGDGYTFGSGTRLTVV.

The gene calls are TRBV4-2 and TRBJ2-5; 8 nucleotides align to TRBD2. The germline CDR1 and CDR2 sequences are LGHNA and YNFKEQ. V lost 1 base to trimming and J lost 1 base; unmatched junction nucleotides: 5. This CDR3 has 16 residues. This CDR3 reads CASSQVSSGPQETQYF. The CDR3 DNA reads TGTGCCAGCAGCCAAGTATCTAGCGGGCCCCAAGAGACCCAGTACTTC.

V usage is TRBV28 and J usage is TRBJ2-1, with 12 positions matching TRBD1. The CDR3 covers 16 residues. Losses at the gene ends were 7 bases for V and 11 bases for J; bases not matched to a gene: 15. Germline lookup yields CDR1 MDHEN and CDR2 SYDVKM. In DNA form, the CDR3 reads TGTGCCAGCACTCCCCGGGGGACAGGGGGCGCGAGGAAGCAGTTCTTC. It yields the protein CASTPRGTGGARKQFF. Full variable domain (rest looked up from reference TRBV28 and TRBJ2-1): DVKVTQSSRYLVKRTGEKVFLECVQDMDHENMFWYRQDPGLGLRLIYFSYDVKMKEKGDIPEGYSVSREKKERFSLILESASTNQTSMYLCASTPRGTGGARKQFFGPGTRLTVL.

Remarks on this clone: Compared with germline, one end of the junction differs, possibly owing to a read error. The V and J genes are TRBV7-6 and TRBJ2-1; TRBD2 aligns across 11 bases. The germline gives CDR1 SGHVS, CDR2 FNYEAQ. The CDR3 has 13 residues. In DNA, the CDR3 is TGTGCCGTCACGCTCTCCGGGACTAGCGGAAGAGTCTTC. It yields the protein CAVTLSGTSGRVF.

This clone was counted a single time. The chain has TRBV30 and TRBJ2-6; D gene ambiguous. Germline CDR1 GTSNPN, CDR2 SVGIG (reference sequence). The CDR3 has 16 amino acids. V lost 2 bases to trimming and J lost 0 bases, with 11 bases between them. CDR3 DNA: TGTGCCTGGAGTCTGGGCCTACTCTCTGGGGCCAACGTCCTGACTTTC. It encodes CAWSLGLLSGANVLTF.

The gene calls are TRBV28 and TRBJ1-1; no definite D call. CDR1 and CDR2 from the germline V gene are MDHEN and SYDVKM. The CDR3 runs 14 residues. Trimming took 7 bases from V and 3 from J, leaving 15 bases between them. This chain's CDR3 is CASILSFRDTEAFF. CDR3 in DNA: TGTGCCAGCATTCTTTCCTTCCGGGACACTGAAGCTTTCTTT.

The V gene is TRBV15, the J gene TRBJ1-3; no definite D call. V was cut by 0 bases and J by 4 bases, with 13 bases left in between. The V gene's germline CDR1 is LNHNV and CDR2 YYDKDF (reference sequence). This CDR3 has 16 amino acids. CDR3 sequence (DNA): TGTGCCACCAGCAGAGATAGACTGTCTTTGGGAAACACCATATATTTT. Its protein is CATSRDRLSLGNTIYF.

This clone was seen a single time. This sequence joins TRBV29-1 and TRBJ1-1; 7 bases map to TRBD1. This CDR3 spans 14 amino acids. Germline V gene sequence: CDR1 SQVTM, CDR2 ANQGSEA. Losses at the gene ends were 5 bases for V and 1 base for J; bases not matched to a gene: 7. The CDR3 DNA sequence: TGCAGCGTTAGACAGGGAGCCGCGAACACTGAAGCTTTCTTT. Protein product: CSVRQGAANTEAFF.

Many counts were recorded for this clone. This rearrangement joins TRBV4-2 to TRBJ2-7; maybe TRBD1 (5 bases). V lost 0 bases and J lost 7, with 16 bases in between. This CDR3 spans 15 amino acids. Germline assignment: CDR1 LGHNA and CDR2 YNFKEQ. The CDR3 DNA follows: TGTGCCAGCAGCCAAGATCAGGGTGCCGCCTCGGAGCAGTACTTC. Translated: CASSQDQGAASEQYF.

The rearrangement links TRBV6-5 to TRBJ1-5; 11 positions agree with TRBD1. CDR3 length: 15 amino acids. V gave up 4 bases and J gave up 3 bases; unmatched junction bases: 2. Germline values: CDR1 MNHEY, CDR2 SVGAGI. CDR3 nucleotide sequence: TGTGCCAGCAGTTCGGACAGGGGGCCCAATCAGCCCCAGCATTTT. Protein: CASSSDRGPNQPQHF.

This clone has more than one count but fewer than ten. The chain carries TRBV6-5 and TRBJ1-4, with 9 bases fitting TRBD1. V shed 6 bases, J shed 6 bases, and the junction held 5 bases outside the gene matches. The CDR3 contains 14 residues. Germline loops: CDR1 MNHEY, CDR2 SVGAGI. In nucleotides, the CDR3 is TGTGCCAGCAGCCAACAGGGGGCTTATGAAAAACTGTTTTTT. This translates into CASSQQGAYEKLFF.

The rearrangement uses TRBV19 and TRBJ1-4; 7 bases align to TRBD1. Germline CDR1 reads LNHDA; CDR2 reads SQIVND (reference sequence). The CDR3 totals 15 residues. V dropped 4 bases and J dropped 7; count of bases not matched to a gene: 9. The CDR3 DNA is TGTGCCAGTAGTACCCCTAGGGGGCTAGTTGAAAAACTGTTTTTT. Residues: CASSTPRGLVEKLFF.

The genes are TRBV21-1 and TRBJ2-5; no check of the table's D call, TRBD2, against the DNA was made. TRBV21-1 is a pseudogene segment. This CDR3 contains 15 residues. CDR3 sequence (DNA): TGTGCCAGCAGCAAAGGCGTGGCGGGGGAAGAGACCCAGTACTTC. Protein product: CASSKGVAGEETQYF.

This clone appeared a few times. The J gene is TRBJ1-1, the V gene TRBV7-2; D gene uncertain. V dropped 5 bases and J dropped 4 bases, with 14 bases sitting between them. The CDR3 is made up of 14 amino acids. Germline CDR1 is SGHTA and CDR2 is FQGNSA. This CDR3 is CASSLMALGTEAFF. CDR3 DNA sequence: TGTGCCAGCAGCCTGATGGCTCTCGGCACTGAAGCTTTCTTT.

This chain links TRBV25-1 with TRBJ2-3, with D possibly matching TRBD1 (6 bases). The CDR3 is 15 amino acids. V gave up 2 bases and J gave up 2 bases, with 11 bases separating them. Germline V gene sequence: CDR1 MGHDK, CDR2 SYGVNS. CDR3 nucleotide sequence: TGTGCCAGCAGTGAACCAGGGGCCCCCACAGATACGCAGTATTTT. Translation gives CASSEPGAPTDTQYF.

V gene TRBV7-2 combines with J gene TRBJ2-5, with D possibly being TRBD1 (5 bases). CDR1 is SGHTA and CDR2 is FQGNSA in the germline V gene. The ends were cut back, 3 bases at V and 1 base at J, with 12 bases in the middle. The CDR3 has 15 amino acids. CDR3 residues: CASSFEGQGQETQYF. CDR3 sequence (DNA): TGTGCCAGCAGCTTCGAAGGGCAGGGCCAAGAGACCCAGTACTTC.

The CDR3 protein is CASSLGGSGGASAYEQYF. CDR3 DNA: TGTGCCAGCAGCTTAGGGGGTTCAGGAGGGGCGAGCGCCTACGAGCAGTACTTC. The chain has TRBV7-9 and TRBJ2-7; possible D gene TRBD2, 6 bases. The V gene's germline CDR1 is SEHNR and CDR2 FQNEAQ (reference sequence). This CDR3 comprises 18 residues. Trimming removed 1 base from V and 2 bases from J, with 21 bases in between.

This chain joins TRBV4-3 and TRBJ1-6; 7 nucleotides line up with TRBD1. The V and J ends lost 0 bases and 5 bases, in that order; junction bases with no gene match: 7. Germline CDR1 LGHNA, CDR2 YSLEER. The CDR3 loop spans 17 amino acids. The CDR3 region is CASSQDRGGRNNSPLHF. Written as DNA, the CDR3 is TGCGCCAGCAGCCAAGATAGAGGGGGCCGTAATAATTCACCCCTCCACTTT.

The V call is TRBV6-6, the J call TRBJ2-2; D possibly matches TRBD1 or TRBD2 (6 bases each). V was shortened by 2 bases and J by 3 bases, with 10 bases between the two germline ends. Germline assignment: CDR1 MNHNY and CDR2 SVGAGI (reference sequence). The CDR3 is made up of 15 amino acids. The CDR3 sequence is CASSYRGPYTGELFF. The CDR3 nucleotides read TGTGCCAGCAGTTACCGGGGGCCCTACACCGGGGAGCTGTTTTTT.